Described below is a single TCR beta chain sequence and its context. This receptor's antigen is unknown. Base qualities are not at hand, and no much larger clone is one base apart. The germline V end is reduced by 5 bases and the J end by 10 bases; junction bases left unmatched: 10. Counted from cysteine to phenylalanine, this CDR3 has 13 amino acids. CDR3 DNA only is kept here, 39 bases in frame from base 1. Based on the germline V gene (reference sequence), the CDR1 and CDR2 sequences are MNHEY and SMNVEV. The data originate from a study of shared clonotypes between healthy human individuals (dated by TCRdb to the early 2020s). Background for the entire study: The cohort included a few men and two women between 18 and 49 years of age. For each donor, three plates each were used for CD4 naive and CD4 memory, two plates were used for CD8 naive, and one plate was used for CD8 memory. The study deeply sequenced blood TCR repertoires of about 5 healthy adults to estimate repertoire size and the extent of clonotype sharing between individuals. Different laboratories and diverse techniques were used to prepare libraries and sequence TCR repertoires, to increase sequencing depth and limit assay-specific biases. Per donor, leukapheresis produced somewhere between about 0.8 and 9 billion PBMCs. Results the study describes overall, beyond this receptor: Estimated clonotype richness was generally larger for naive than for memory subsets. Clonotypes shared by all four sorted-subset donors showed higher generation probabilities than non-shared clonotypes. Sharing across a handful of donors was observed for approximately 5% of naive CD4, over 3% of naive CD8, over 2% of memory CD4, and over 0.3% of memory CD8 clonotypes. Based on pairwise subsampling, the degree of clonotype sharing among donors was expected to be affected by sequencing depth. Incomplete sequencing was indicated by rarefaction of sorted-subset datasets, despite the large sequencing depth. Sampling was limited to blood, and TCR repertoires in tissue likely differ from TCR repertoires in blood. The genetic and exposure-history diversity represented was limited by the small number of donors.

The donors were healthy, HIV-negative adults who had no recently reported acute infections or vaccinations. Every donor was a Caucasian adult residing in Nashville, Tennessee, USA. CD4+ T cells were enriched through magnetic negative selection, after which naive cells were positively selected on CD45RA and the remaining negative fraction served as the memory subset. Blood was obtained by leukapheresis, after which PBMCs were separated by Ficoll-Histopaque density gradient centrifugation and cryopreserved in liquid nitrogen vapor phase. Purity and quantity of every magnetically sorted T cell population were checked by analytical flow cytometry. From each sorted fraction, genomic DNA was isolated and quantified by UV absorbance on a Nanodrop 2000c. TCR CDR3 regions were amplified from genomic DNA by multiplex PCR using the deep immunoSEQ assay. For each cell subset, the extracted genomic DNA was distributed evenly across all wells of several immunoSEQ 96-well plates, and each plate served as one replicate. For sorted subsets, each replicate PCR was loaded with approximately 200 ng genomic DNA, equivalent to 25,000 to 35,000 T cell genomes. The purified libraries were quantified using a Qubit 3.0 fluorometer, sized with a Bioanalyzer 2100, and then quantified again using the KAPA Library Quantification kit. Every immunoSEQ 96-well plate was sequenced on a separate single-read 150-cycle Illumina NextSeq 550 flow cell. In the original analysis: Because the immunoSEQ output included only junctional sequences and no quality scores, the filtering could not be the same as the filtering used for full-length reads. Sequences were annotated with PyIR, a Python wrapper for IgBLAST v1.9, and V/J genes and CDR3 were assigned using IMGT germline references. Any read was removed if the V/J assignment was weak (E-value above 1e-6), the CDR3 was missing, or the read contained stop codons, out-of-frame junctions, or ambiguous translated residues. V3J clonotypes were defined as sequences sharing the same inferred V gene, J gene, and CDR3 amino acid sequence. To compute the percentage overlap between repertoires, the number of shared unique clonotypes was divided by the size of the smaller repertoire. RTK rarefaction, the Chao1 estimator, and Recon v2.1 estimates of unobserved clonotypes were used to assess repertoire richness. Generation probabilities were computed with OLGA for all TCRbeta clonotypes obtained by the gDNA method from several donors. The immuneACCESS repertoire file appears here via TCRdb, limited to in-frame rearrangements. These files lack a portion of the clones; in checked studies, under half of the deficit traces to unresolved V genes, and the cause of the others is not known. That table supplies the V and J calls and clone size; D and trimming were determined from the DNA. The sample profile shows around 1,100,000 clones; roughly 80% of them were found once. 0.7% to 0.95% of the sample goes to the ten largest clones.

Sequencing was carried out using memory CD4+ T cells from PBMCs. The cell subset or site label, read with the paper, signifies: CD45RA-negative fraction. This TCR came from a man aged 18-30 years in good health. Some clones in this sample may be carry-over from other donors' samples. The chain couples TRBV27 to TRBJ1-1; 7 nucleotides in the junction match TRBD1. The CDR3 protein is CASSPSTGLGAFF. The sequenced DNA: TGTGCCAGCAGTCCCTCGACAGGGTTGGGAGCTTTCTTT.